This T cell receptor beta chain appears in the sequencing data of a study of blood T cell repertoires in COVID-19. Study-wide context: From the United States, Italy and Spain came samples of acute and convalescent COVID-19. Sample material is recorded as cDNA or gDNA derived from T cells, B-cell-depleted T cells, or PBMCs.

Per the authors' pipeline: Estimates of nucleated cell counts were drawn from the amplification of reference gene primers. The method was immunoSEQ multiplex PCR; TCRdb's version includes in-frame clones alone and lacks a portion of them. That table furnishes V, J and clone size, whereas the DNA furnished D and trimming. The sample comprises 170,000 or so clones, roughly 84% of which are singletons, and roughly 15% rests with the top ten. This CDR3 is built from 16 residues. Between the trimmed V and J ends, which lost 0 bases and 1 base, there was a span of 10 bases. In germline, CDR1 is MNHEY, CDR2 SVGAGI.

The sequenced material came from peripheral blood. This receptor was identified in a man younger than 35 with active or convalescent COVID-19. The chain links TRBV6-5 to TRBJ1-3; no reliable D call. The CDR3 is CASSYSGRSSGNTIYF. CDR3 coding DNA: TGTGCCAGCAGTTACTCGGGCAGGTCTTCTGGAAACACCATATATTTT.